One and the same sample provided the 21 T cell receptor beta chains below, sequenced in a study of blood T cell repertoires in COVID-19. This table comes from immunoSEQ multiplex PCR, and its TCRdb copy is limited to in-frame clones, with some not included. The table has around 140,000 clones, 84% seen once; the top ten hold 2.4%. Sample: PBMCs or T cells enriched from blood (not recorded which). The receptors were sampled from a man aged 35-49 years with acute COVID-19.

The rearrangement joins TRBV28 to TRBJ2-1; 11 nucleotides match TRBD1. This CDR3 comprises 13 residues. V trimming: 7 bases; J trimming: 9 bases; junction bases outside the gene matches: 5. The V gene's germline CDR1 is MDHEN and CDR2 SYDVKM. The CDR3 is CASTSGTGGEQFF. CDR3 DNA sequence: TGTGCCAGCACCTCCGGGACAGGGGGTGAGCAGTTCTTC.

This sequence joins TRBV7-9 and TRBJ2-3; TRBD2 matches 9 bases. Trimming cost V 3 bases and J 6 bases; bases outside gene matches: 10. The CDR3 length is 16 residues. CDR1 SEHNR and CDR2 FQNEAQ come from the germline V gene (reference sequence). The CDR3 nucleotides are TGTGCCAGCAGCTTCCCGGATAGCGGGAGTCCGGATACGCAGTATTTT. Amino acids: CASSFPDSGSPDTQYF.

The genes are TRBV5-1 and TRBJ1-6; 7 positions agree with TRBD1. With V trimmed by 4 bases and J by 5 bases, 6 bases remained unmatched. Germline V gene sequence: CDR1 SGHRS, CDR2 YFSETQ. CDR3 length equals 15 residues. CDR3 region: CASSPGQVNNSPLHF. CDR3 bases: TGCGCCAGCAGCCCTGGACAGGTGAATAATTCACCCCTCCACTTT.

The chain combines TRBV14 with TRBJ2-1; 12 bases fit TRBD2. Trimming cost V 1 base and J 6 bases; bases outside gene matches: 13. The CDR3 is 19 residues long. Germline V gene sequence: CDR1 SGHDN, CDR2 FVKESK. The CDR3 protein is CASSQVPPASGRAVNEQFF. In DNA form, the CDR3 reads TGTGCCAGCAGCCAAGTTCCCCCGGCTAGCGGGAGGGCCGTCAATGAGCAGTTCTTC.

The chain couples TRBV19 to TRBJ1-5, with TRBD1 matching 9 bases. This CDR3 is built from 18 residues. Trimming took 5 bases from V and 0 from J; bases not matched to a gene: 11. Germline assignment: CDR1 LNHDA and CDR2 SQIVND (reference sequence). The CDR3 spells CASSVPGQGINSNQPQHF. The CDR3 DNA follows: TGTGCCAGTAGTGTTCCGGGACAGGGAATTAATAGCAATCAGCCCCAGCATTTT.

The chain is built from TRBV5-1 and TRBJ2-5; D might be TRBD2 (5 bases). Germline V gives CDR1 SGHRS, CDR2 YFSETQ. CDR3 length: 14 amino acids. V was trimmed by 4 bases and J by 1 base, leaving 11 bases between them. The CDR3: CASSILATQETQYF. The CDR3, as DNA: TGCGCCAGCAGCATTCTAGCAACCCAAGAGACCCAGTACTTC.

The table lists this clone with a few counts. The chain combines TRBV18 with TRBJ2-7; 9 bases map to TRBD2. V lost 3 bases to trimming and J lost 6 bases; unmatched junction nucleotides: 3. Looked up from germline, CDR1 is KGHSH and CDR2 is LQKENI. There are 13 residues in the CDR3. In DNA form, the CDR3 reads TGTGCCAGCTCACCGTCGCGGGAGGGCGAGCAGTACTTC. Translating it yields CASSPSREGEQYF.

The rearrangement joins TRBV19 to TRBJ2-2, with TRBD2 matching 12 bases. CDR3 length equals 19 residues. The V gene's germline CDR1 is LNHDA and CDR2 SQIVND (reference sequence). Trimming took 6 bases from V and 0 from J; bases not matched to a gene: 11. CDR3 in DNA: TGTGCCAGTAGCCCGGGACTAGCGGGTCCCCTCGCGAACACCGGGGAGCTGTTTTTT. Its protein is CASSPGLAGPLANTGELFF.

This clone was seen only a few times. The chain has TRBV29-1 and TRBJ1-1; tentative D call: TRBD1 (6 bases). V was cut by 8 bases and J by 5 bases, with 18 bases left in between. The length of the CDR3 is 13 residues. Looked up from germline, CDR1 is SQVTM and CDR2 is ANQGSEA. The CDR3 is CSWGPETGTEAFF. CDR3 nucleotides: TGCAGCTGGGGGCCCGAGACCGGGACTGAAGCTTTCTTT.

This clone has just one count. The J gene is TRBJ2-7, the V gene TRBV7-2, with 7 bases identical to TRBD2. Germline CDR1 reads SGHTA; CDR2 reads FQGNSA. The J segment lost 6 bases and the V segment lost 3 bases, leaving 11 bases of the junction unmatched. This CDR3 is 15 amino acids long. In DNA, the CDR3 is TGTGCCAGCAGCTTTGGTTGGTCGGCGGGAGCCGAGCAGTACTTC. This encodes CASSFGWSAGAEQYF. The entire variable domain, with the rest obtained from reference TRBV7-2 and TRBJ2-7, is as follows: GAGVSQSPSNKVTEKGKDVELRCDPISGHTALYWYRQSLGQGLEFLIYFQGNSAPDKSGLPSDRFSAERTGGSVSTLTIQRTQQEDSAVYLCASSFGWSAGAEQYFGPGTRLTVT.

This chain's CDR3 is CASSVALAGVTDTQYF. The CDR3 nucleotides are TGTGCCAGCAGCGTAGCTCTAGCGGGAGTCACAGATACGCAGTATTTT. V gene TRBV9 combines with J gene TRBJ2-3; 10 bases agree with TRBD2. The CDR3 is made up of 16 amino acids. The V gene end was trimmed by 0 bases and the J gene end by 2 bases; junction bases not matched to a gene: 3. Germline V gene lookup returns CDR1 SGDLS and CDR2 YYNGEE.

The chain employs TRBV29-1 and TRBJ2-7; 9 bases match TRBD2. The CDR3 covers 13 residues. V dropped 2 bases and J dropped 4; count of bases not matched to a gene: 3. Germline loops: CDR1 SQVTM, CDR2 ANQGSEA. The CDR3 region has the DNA TGCAGCGTTGAATTGGCGGGAGGGTACGAGCAGTACTTC. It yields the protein CSVELAGGYEQYF.

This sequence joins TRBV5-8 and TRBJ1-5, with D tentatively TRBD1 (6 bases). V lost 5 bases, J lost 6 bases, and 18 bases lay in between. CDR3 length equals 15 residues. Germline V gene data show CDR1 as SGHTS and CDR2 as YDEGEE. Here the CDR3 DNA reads TGTGCCAGCAGAGAAGACAGGTCGGGACGTCAGCCCCAGCATTTT. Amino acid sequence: CASREDRSGRQPQHF.

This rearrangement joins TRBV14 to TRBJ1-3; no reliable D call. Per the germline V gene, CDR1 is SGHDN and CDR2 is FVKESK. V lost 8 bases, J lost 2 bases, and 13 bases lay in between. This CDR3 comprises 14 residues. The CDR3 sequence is CASWNTATGNTIYF. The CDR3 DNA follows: TGTGCCAGCTGGAACACAGCAACTGGAAACACCATATATTTT.

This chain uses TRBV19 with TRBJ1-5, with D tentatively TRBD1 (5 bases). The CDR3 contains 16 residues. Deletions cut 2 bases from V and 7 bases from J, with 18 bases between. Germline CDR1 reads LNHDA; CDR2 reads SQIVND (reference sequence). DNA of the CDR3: TGTGCCAGTAGTATAATGGGACCGGGGGGGTTGCAGCCCCAGCATTTT. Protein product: CASSIMGPGGLQPQHF.

CDR3 in DNA: TGTGCCAGCAGTAGCGGGATCCATGGCTACACCTTC. Encoded protein: CASSSGIHGYTF. The V call is TRBV12-3 or TRBV12-4, the J call TRBJ1-2; no reliable D call. Trimming left V 5 bases short and J 6 bases short, with 10 bases between. The CDR3 spans 12 residues.

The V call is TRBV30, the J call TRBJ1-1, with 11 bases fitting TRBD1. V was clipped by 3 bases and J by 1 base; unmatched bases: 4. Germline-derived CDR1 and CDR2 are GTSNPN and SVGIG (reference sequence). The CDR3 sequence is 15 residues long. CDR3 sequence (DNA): TGTGCCTGGAGGGGCGGACAGGGGGCGAACACTGAAGCTTTCTTT. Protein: CAWRGGQGANTEAFF.

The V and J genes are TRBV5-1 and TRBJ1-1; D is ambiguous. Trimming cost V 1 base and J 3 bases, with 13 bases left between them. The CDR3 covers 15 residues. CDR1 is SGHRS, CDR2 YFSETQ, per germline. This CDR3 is CASSLIGQSDTEAFF. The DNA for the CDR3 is TGCGCCAGCAGCTTGATTGGGCAGTCGGACACTGAAGCTTTCTTT.

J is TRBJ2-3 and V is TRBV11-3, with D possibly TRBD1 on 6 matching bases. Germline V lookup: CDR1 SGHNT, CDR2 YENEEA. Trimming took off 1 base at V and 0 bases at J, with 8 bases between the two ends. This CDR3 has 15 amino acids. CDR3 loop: CASSLGDTSTDTQYF. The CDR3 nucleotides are TGTGCCAGCAGCTTAGGGGACACTAGCACAGATACGCAGTATTTT.

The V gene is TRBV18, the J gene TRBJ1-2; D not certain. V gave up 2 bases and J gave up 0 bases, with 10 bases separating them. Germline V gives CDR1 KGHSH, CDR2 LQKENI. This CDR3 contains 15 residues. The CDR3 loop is CASSPNMLSNYGYTF. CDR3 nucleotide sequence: TGTGCCAGCTCACCAAACATGCTTTCTAACTATGGCTACACCTTC.

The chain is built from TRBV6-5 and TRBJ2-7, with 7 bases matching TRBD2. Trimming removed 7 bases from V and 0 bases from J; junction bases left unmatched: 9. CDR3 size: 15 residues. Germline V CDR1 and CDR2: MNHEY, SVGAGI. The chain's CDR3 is CASKWGGTNSYEQYF. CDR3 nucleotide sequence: TGTGCCAGCAAGTGGGGGGGAACCAACTCCTACGAGCAGTACTTC.